Following are 24 T cell receptor beta chains from one sample sequenced in a study of OX40 agonist ivuxolimab in advanced cancers. Generated by immunoSEQ multiplex PCR, the TCRdb table keeps only in-frame clones and is missing some. Found here are tens of thousands of clones, about 90% of them singletons; the top ten hold less than 5%. Sequencing was performed on CD4+ or CD8+ T cells sorted from blood, taken in a trial of the OX40 agonist ivuxolimab. These receptors all stem from an adult with an advanced solid tumor such as melanoma, head and neck, liver or kidney cancer.

The V gene is TRBV7-8, the J gene TRBJ2-7; D is tentatively TRBD1 or TRBD2 (6 bases each). V lost 4 bases to trimming and J lost 3 bases, with 25 bases between them. The germline gives CDR1 SGHVS, CDR2 FQNEAQ. This CDR3 is 18 amino acids long. CDR3 amino acids: CASSSSRGGPTNYYEQYV. The CDR3 bases are TGTGCCAGCAGCTCTAGCAGAGGGGGGCCAACGAACTACTACGAGCAGTACGTC.

The V gene is TRBV6-5, the J gene TRBJ2-7; 8 positions match TRBD1. The CDR3 consists of 14 residues. The junction had 8 bases not matched to a gene; V was cut back by 9 bases and J by 1 base. Germline V gene lookup returns CDR1 MNHEY and CDR2 SVGAGI. Here the CDR3 reads CASVGTGLSYEQYF. The CDR3 DNA reads as TGTGCCAGTGTCGGGACAGGACTATCCTACGAGCAGTACTTC.

The V call is TRBV7-9, the J call TRBJ2-3, with D possibly being TRBD2 (5 bases). V lost 4 bases to trimming and J lost 0 bases, with 14 bases between them. Germline V CDR1 and CDR2: SEHNR, FQNEAQ (reference sequence). The CDR3 extends over 16 amino acids. DNA of the CDR3: TGTGCCAGCAGCTCCACCGGACTTCCTAGCACAGATACGCAGTATTTT. As protein: CASSSTGLPSTDTQYF.

The chain combines TRBV19 with TRBJ1-5; D is unclear. This CDR3 is built from 12 residues. V lost 4 bases to trimming and J lost 4 bases, with 5 bases between them. CDR1 and CDR2 from the germline V gene are LNHDA and SQIVND (reference sequence). The CDR3 is CASSTGNQPQHF. In DNA, the CDR3 is TGTGCCAGTAGTACGGGTAATCAGCCCCAGCATTTT.

This clone was observed once. The V gene is TRBV9, the J gene TRBJ2-1; 7 bases align to TRBD2. Germline V gene lookup returns CDR1 SGDLS and CDR2 YYNGEE. CDR3 size: 14 residues. V gave up 2 bases and J gave up 8 bases; unmatched junction bases: 7. CDR3 bases: TGTGCCAGCAGCGTCTGGACTAGTCGCGATGAGCAGTTCTTC. Translation: CASSVWTSRDEQFF.

V and J are TRBV14 and TRBJ2-7; maybe TRBD2 (5 bases). Trimming removed 0 bases from V and 0 bases from J, with 9 bases in between. This CDR3 has 15 residues. CDR1 is SGHDN, CDR2 FVKESK, per germline. The CDR3 coding sequence is TGTGCCAGCAGCCAAGATGGGAGTACCTCCTACGAGCAGTACTTC. Its translation: CASSQDGSTSYEQYF.

The chain recombines TRBV7-9 with TRBJ2-3; 8 nucleotides agree with TRBD2. Trimming cost V 4 bases and J 1 base; bases outside gene matches: 4. The CDR3 sequence is 15 residues long. In germline, CDR1 is SEHNR, CDR2 FQNEAQ (reference sequence). CDR3: CASSSGTSRTDTQYF. CDR3 DNA sequence: TGTGCCAGCAGCTCCGGGACTAGTCGCACAGATACGCAGTATTTT.

The chain couples TRBV9 to TRBJ2-7; perhaps TRBD2 as D (5 bases). This CDR3 comprises 12 residues. CDR1 and CDR2 from the germline V gene are SGDLS and YYNGEE. The ends were cut back, 4 bases at V and 6 bases at J, with 11 bases in the middle. In DNA form, the CDR3 reads TGTGCCAGCAGCCCAAGAGAGGGCGAGCAGTACTTC. Protein product: CASSPREGEQYF. Full variable domain (missing parts from reference TRBV9 and TRBJ2-7): DSGVTQTPKHLITATGQRVTLRCSPRSGDLSVYWYQQSLDQGLQFLIQYYNGEERAKGNILERFSAQQFPDLHSELNLSSLELGDSALYFCASSPREGEQYFGPGTRLTVT.

V is TRBV9 and J is TRBJ2-1; no reliable D call. In germline, CDR1 is SGDLS, CDR2 YYNGEE. Trimming cost V 0 bases and J 9 bases, with 7 bases left between them. The CDR3 is made up of 12 amino acids. The CDR3 reads CASSVGVGEQFF. The CDR3 bases are TGTGCCAGCAGCGTAGGGGTTGGTGAGCAGTTCTTC. Full variable domain (rest looked up from reference TRBV9 and TRBJ2-1): DSGVTQTPKHLITATGQRVTLRCSPRSGDLSVYWYQQSLDQGLQFLIQYYNGEERAKGNILERFSAQQFPDLHSELNLSSLELGDSALYFCASSVGVGEQFFGPGTRLTVL.

The count of this clone is one. The J gene is TRBJ1-1, the V gene TRBV27, with D unresolved. The CDR3 spans 12 residues. The germline CDR1 and CDR2 sequences are MNHEY and SMNVEV (reference sequence). V lost 3 bases, J lost 1 base, and 3 bases lay in between. The CDR3 DNA is TGTGCCAGCAGTTTTGGGAACACTGAAGCTTTCTTT. Its translation: CASSFGNTEAFF.

This chain uses TRBV4-3 with TRBJ2-7; the D is unclear. The CDR3 consists of 14 residues. The germline gives CDR1 LGHNA, CDR2 YSLEER. V lost 1 base and J 7 bases, leaving 14 bases between the germline ends. The CDR3 DNA reads as TGCGCCAGCAGCCAAGGGACCTCGCTGGGGGAGCAGTACTTC. It encodes CASSQGTSLGEQYF.

The gene calls are TRBV19 and TRBJ2-2, with a weak D call TRBD1 (6 bases). Germline values: CDR1 LNHDA, CDR2 SQIVND (reference sequence). This CDR3 comprises 14 residues. V lost 5 bases and J lost 1, with 8 bases in between. This chain's CDR3 is CASSPDRNTGELFF. In DNA form, the CDR3 reads TGTGCCAGTAGTCCGGACAGGAACACCGGGGAGCTGTTTTTT.

The J gene is TRBJ1-1, the V gene TRBV6-5; D unclear. V lost 7 bases and J 1 base, leaving 10 bases between the germline ends. The CDR3 runs 13 residues. CDR1 is MNHEY, CDR2 SVGAGI, per germline. The CDR3 spells CASNPTGNTEAFF. CDR3 sequence (DNA): TGTGCCAGCAATCCGACTGGGAACACTGAAGCTTTCTTT.

This clone came up once. The V gene is TRBV28, the J gene TRBJ1-2; no firm D call. Between the trimmed V and J ends, which lost 3 bases and 5 bases, there was a span of 16 bases. Germline assignment: CDR1 MDHEN and CDR2 SYDVKM. The length of the CDR3 is 15 residues. CDR3 region: CASSLRTLGGYGYTF. DNA of the CDR3: TGTGCCAGCAGTTTGCGGACCCTGGGTGGGTATGGCTACACCTTC.

The DNA for the CDR3 is TGTGCCAGCAGTCCGATACAGGGGGCGAAGGTCGGCAATCAGCCCCAGCATTTT. It specifies CASSPIQGAKVGNQPQHF. This chain connects TRBV27 to TRBJ1-5; 9 nucleotides align to TRBD1. Per germline, CDR1 MNHEY and CDR2 SMNVEV (reference sequence). The CDR3 totals 18 residues. V shed 5 bases and J 2 bases; nucleotides not matched to a gene: 13.

The chain links TRBV27 to TRBJ1-1; no reliable D call. Deletions cut 5 bases from V and 3 bases from J, with 7 bases between. The germline gives CDR1 MNHEY, CDR2 SMNVEV (reference sequence). The CDR3 covers 12 residues. The CDR3 loop is CASSGVHTEAFF. The CDR3 region has the DNA TGTGCCAGCAGTGGGGTTCACACTGAAGCTTTCTTT.

This clone is judged medium-sized. This sequence joins TRBV30 and TRBJ2-2, with a weak D call TRBD2 (5 bases). Germline lookup yields CDR1 GTSNPN and CDR2 SVGIG (reference sequence). CDR3 length: 14 amino acids. Trimming left V 0 bases short and J 4 bases short, with 9 bases between. The CDR3 DNA is TGTGCCTGGAGTGTGAAGGACTTCACCGGGGAGCTGTTTTTT. Protein sequence: CAWSVKDFTGELFF.

The chain uses TRBV21-1 and TRBJ1-2; the D call in the table, TRBD1, was not verified against the DNA. TRBV21-1 is a pseudogene segment. This CDR3 has 13 amino acids. The CDR3 loop reads CASSRDRAEGYTF. The CDR3, as DNA: TGTGCCAGCAGCCGAGACAGGGCGGAAGGCTACACCTTC.

The CDR3 sequence is CASSLTGNTEAFF. CDR3 bases: TGTGCCAGCAGCTTGACAGGGAACACTGAAGCTTTCTTT. This chain joins TRBV5-8 and TRBJ1-1, with D perhaps TRBD1 (5 bases). This CDR3 is built from 13 residues. The V gene's germline CDR1 is SGHTS and CDR2 YDEGEE. V lost 1 base and J 1 base, leaving 5 bases between the germline ends. Combining the CDR3 with reference TRBV5-8 and TRBJ1-1 gives the whole variable domain EAGVTQSPTHLIKTRGQQATLRCSPISGHTSVYWYQQALGLGLQFLLWYDEGEERNRGNFPPRFSGRQFPNYSSELNVNALELEDSALYLCASSLTGNTEAFFGQGTRLTVV.

This clone was found once. The chain has TRBV27 and TRBJ2-1; 12 bases match TRBD2. Trimming at V came to 1 base and at J to 3 bases, leaving 10 bases not matched to a gene. In germline, CDR1 is MNHEY, CDR2 SMNVEV (reference sequence). The CDR3 covers 19 residues. CDR3 DNA: TGTGCCAGCAGTTTATGGGTACTAGCGGGGGGCGATAACTACAATGAGCAGTTCTTC. It yields the protein CASSLWVLAGGDNYNEQFF.

The chain's CDR3 is CSAREGQPQHF. DNA for the CDR3: TGCAGTGCTAGAGAGGGTCAGCCCCAGCATTTT. The chain joins TRBV20-1 to TRBJ1-5; D remains ambiguous. This CDR3 contains 11 residues. Germline V gene data show CDR1 as DFQATT and CDR2 as SNEGSKA (reference sequence). The V gene lost 0 bases and the J gene lost 6 bases, with 3 bases spanning the gap.

V and J are TRBV2 and TRBJ2-7; D remains unclear. Trimming pared 9 bases from V and 5 bases from J, leaving 11 bases between. This CDR3 region has 11 residues. The germline V gene encodes CDR1 SNHLY and CDR2 FYNNEI. Written as DNA, the CDR3 is TGTGCCAGTAGGGCCCGCGACGAGCAGTACTTC. This translates into CASRARDEQYF.

The rearrangement links TRBV7-9 to TRBJ2-5; 10 positions match TRBD1. The germline V gene has CDR1 SEHNR and CDR2 FQNEAQ (reference sequence). The length of the CDR3 is 17 residues. V lost 5 bases and J lost 1; bases outside the gene matches: 10. The CDR3, as DNA: TGTGCCAGCAGCCCAAGGACCGGGACAGGGGCCCAAGAGACCCAGTACTTC. Its translation: CASSPRTGTGAQETQYF.

The chain combines TRBV7-2 with TRBJ2-7, with D unclear. Germline V gives CDR1 SGHTA, CDR2 FQGNSA. The CDR3 is 15 residues long. Trimming pared 2 bases from V and 0 bases from J, leaving 11 bases between. The CDR3 DNA reads TGTGCCAGCAGCTTATGGCTGAGCTTCTCCTACGAGCAGTACTTC. This encodes CASSLWLSFSYEQYF. Full variable domain (rest looked up from reference TRBV7-2 and TRBJ2-7): GAGVSQSPSNKVTEKGKDVELRCDPISGHTALYWYRQSLGQGLEFLIYFQGNSAPDKSGLPSDRFSAERTGGSVSTLTIQRTQQEDSAVYLCASSLWLSFSYEQYFGPGTRLTVT.